This TCR beta chain was recovered during a study of cytomegalovirus exposure and HLA in healthy donors. Notes on the study in general: Exclusion applied to some V segments, including TRBV6-2 and TRBV6-3, as they were indistinguishable. Sequencing depth across donors, presence/absence analyses assumed, was roughly uniform.

13 Jbeta primers and 60 Vbeta primers were used for the PCR. Some clones are missing from TCRdb's copy, which holds only in-frame ones; the method was immunoSEQ multiplex PCR. The sample consists of about 190,000 clones, more than 80% of them appearing once. The germline gives CDR1 SGHRS, CDR2 YFSETQ. This CDR3 comprises 15 residues. J lost 4 bases, V lost 3 bases, and 7 bases had no gene match. As concerns this clone: Its antigen is still unknown.

The J gene is TRBJ2-7, the V gene TRBV5-1, with 10 nucleotides matching TRBD1. The sample consisted of PBMCs. This TCR was sampled from a male donor in good health and CMV-seronegative. The CDR3 here is CASSSGTGDLYEQYF. Here the CDR3 DNA reads TGCGCCAGCAGCTCCGGGACAGGGGATCTGTACGAGCAGTACTTC. Looking up the rest from reference TRBV5-1 and TRBJ2-7 gives the full variable domain: KAGVTQTPRYLIKTRGQQVTLSCSPISGHRSVSWYQQTPGQGLQFLFEYFSETQRNKGNFPGRFSGRQFSNSRSEMNVSTLELGDSALYLCASSSGTGDLYEQYFGPGTRLTVT.